The 7 T cell receptor beta chains in this list originate from one sample, sequenced in a study of control samples from healthy donors and cancer patients. Produced via immunoSEQ multiplex PCR; TCRdb's table is partial and in-frame only. The repertoire holds approximately 27,000 clones, with 75% to 85% as singletons. The source material was PBMCs. The receptors shown here come from a woman aged 55-70 years with head and neck cancer.

The chain has TRBV6-5 and TRBJ2-4; weak D call: TRBD2 (6 bases). The V and J ends lost 11 bases and 1 base respectively, with 15 bases between them. From germline, CDR1 is MNHEY and CDR2 SVGAGI. The CDR3 spans 14 residues. This CDR3 reads CASNRGLAKNIQYF. The CDR3 bases are TGTGCCTCAAACCGGGGGTTGGCCAAAAACATTCAGTACTTC.

The rearrangement uses TRBV18 and TRBJ2-5; 9 bases align to TRBD1. The J segment lost 5 bases and the V segment lost 0 bases, leaving 7 bases of the junction unmatched. Germline lookup yields CDR1 KGHSH and CDR2 LQKENI. This CDR3 has 16 amino acids. The CDR3 DNA is TGTGCCAGCTCACCACCCTCGGGACAGGGCTGGGAGACCCAGTACTTC. It is translated as CASSPPSGQGWETQYF.

This chain uses TRBV6-2 or TRBV6-3 with TRBJ1-5; 9 bases fit TRBD1. The V gene's germline CDR1 is MNHEY and CDR2 SVGEGT. Unmatched junction bases numbered 1, after V lost 2 bases and J lost 2 bases. The CDR3 has 15 amino acids. The CDR3 bases are TGTGCCAGCAGTTACCGGACAGGGGGCAATCAGCCCCAGCATTTT. Its translation: CASSYRTGGNQPQHF.

This chain links TRBV5-1 with TRBJ1-4, with D maybe TRBD1 (6 bases). V was pared by 4 bases and J by 7 bases, with 17 bases between. The V gene's germline CDR1 is SGHRS and CDR2 YFSETQ. This CDR3 contains 15 residues. The CDR3 protein is CASSGQQGGGEKLFF. The DNA of the CDR3 is TGCGCCAGCAGCGGGCAACAGGGAGGAGGTGAAAAACTGTTTTTT.

The rearrangement uses TRBV7-2 and TRBJ2-5; no clear D gene. The V gene's germline CDR1 is SGHTA and CDR2 FQGNSA. The V end lost 0 bases, the J end lost 3 bases, and 14 bases lay between the germline ends. CDR3 size: 16 residues. The CDR3 DNA is TGTGCCAGCAGCTTAGCACAGACACTGACCAAAGAGACCCAGTACTTC. Translation gives CASSLAQTLTKETQYF.

The V call is TRBV10-3, the J call TRBJ2-3; 7 bases align to TRBD2. Germline-derived CDR1 and CDR2 are ENHRY and SYGVKD. The ends lost 7 bases at V and 3 bases at J; junction bases unmatched: 4. The length of the CDR3 is 13 residues. In DNA, the CDR3 is TGTGCCATCAATCCGGGGGGAACAGATACGCAGTATTTT. This codes for CAINPGGTDTQYF.

As DNA, the CDR3 is TGTGCCAGCAGTGAATACCCCGATGGGGGCTACACCTTC. Its protein is CASSEYPDGGYTF. The chain couples TRBV2 to TRBJ1-2; D is ambiguous. The CDR3 extends over 13 amino acids. V shed 2 bases and J shed 8 bases, with 12 bases lying between them. Germline V gene data show CDR1 as SNHLY and CDR2 as FYNNEI.